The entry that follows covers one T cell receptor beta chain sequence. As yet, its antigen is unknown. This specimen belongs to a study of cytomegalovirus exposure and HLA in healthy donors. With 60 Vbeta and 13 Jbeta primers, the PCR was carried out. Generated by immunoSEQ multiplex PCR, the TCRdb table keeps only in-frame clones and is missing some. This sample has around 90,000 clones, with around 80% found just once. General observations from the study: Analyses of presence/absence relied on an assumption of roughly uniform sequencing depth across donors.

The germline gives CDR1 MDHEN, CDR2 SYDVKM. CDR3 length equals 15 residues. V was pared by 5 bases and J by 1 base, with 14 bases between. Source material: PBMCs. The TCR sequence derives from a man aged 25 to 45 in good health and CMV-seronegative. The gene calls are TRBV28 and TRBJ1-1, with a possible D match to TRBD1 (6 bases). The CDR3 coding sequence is TGTGCCAGCAGTATAGGGGGGGTTGGGAACACTGAAGCTTTCTTT. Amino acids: CASSIGGVGNTEAFF.